This T cell receptor (beta chain) is from a study of CD8 T cells in ankylosing spondylitis. General study points: Significant enrichment of disease-linked clones was reported in matched ankylosing spondylitis synovial fluid.

TCRdb independently ran MiXCR on the 5' RACE reads; one entry per CDR3 protein. The table lists 250,000 or so distinct CDR3 sequences, roughly a quarter of them singletons. This clonotype has at least ten counts. Its specificity is unknown. This CDR3 is 14 amino acids long. Deletions cut 5 bases from V and 8 bases from J, with 15 bases between. The sample consisted of blood, either unsorted or a sorted T cell fraction (not recorded which). The gene calls are TRBV12-3 or TRBV12-4 and TRBJ1-4; D unresolved. The clonotype was recovered from a male donor with ankylosing spondylitis or in good health (not recorded which). The CDR3 DNA follows: TGTGCCAGCAGTCCCTCCGGCAAATCGGAAAAACTGTTTTTT. Translating gives CASSPSGKSEKLFF.